A single sample gave rise to the 18 T cell receptor beta chains below, sequenced in a study of human T cells and chemical hapten exposure. Time point indicated: pre-sensitization, week 0. Treatment meaning: therapeutic diphenylcyclopropenone sensitization with weekly scalp DPC. TCRdb re-derived calls from the RACE reads in MiXCR, one entry per CDR3 protein. The data contain around 350,000 distinct CDR3 sequences, 5.5% of them singletons. The sequenced sample was whole blood, obtained in connection with sensitization to the hapten diphenylcyclopropenone (DPC). The source is a woman aged 18-30 years with alopecia areata. Some clones in this sample may be carry-over from other donors' samples.

V usage is TRBV5-6 and J usage is TRBJ2-1; 9 positions agree with TRBD1. J was trimmed by 3 bases and V by 0 bases; bases with no gene match: 7. The germline V gene has CDR1 SGHDT and CDR2 YYEEEE. The CDR3 totals 17 residues. In DNA form, the CDR3 reads TGTGCCAGCAGCTTGGCCTTCGGGGACAGGGTCTACAATGAGCAGTTCTTC. Translation: CASSLAFGDRVYNEQFF.

The rearrangement joins TRBV4-1 to TRBJ2-5, with 9 bases aligning to TRBD2. Germline V gene sequence: CDR1 MGHRA, CDR2 YSYEKL. V lost 2 bases and J lost 5; bases outside the gene matches: 9. The CDR3 sequence is 16 residues long. In nucleotides, the CDR3 is TGCGCCAGCAGCCAATGGCGGGGGGGCCTGGAGGAGACCCAGTACTTC. Translated: CASSQWRGGLEETQYF.

The chain has TRBV6-1 and TRBJ2-3, with D possibly TRBD2 on 6 matching bases. Germline CDR1 is MNHNS and CDR2 is SASEGT. The V end was cut by 8 bases, the J end by 6 bases, with 18 bases between. This CDR3 contains 14 residues. For the CDR3, the DNA is TGTGCCAGCGTAGGGACTTCCAGTGCGGATACGCAGTATTTT. Its translation: CASVGTSSADTQYF.

J is TRBJ2-7 and V is TRBV6-2 or TRBV6-3, with TRBD2 identical over 10 bases. The CDR3 sequence is 15 residues long. The J segment lost 2 bases and the V segment lost 2 bases, leaving 3 bases of the junction unmatched. Germline values: CDR1 MNHEY, CDR2 SVGEGT. In DNA form, the CDR3 reads TGTGCCAGCAGTTACGGGCTAGCGGGGGCCTACGAGCAGTACTTC. Protein: CASSYGLAGAYEQYF.

This clonotype came up many times. The gene calls are TRBV4-3 and TRBJ2-6; D is unresolved. The germline V gene has CDR1 LGHNA and CDR2 YSLEER. The CDR3 consists of 16 residues. Between the trimmed V and J ends, which lost 0 bases and 1 base, there was a span of 7 bases. As DNA, the CDR3 is TGCGCCAGCAGCCAAGATCTAAGTTCTGGGGCCAACGTCCTGACTTTC. Translating gives CASSQDLSSGANVLTF.

Ten or more counts support this clonotype. The CDR3 spells CASSLSRRGRDYGYTF. The CDR3 nucleotides are TGTGCCAGCAGCTTATCTCGGCGCGGACGGGACTATGGCTACACCTTC. This chain uses TRBV7-9 with TRBJ1-2, with no clear D. V lost 2 bases, J lost 3 bases, and 16 bases lay in between. Germline loops: CDR1 SEHNR, CDR2 FQNEAQ (reference sequence). The CDR3 length is 16 residues.

This clonotype was counted between two and nine times. J is TRBJ1-2 and V is TRBV25-1; 7 bases line up with TRBD1. The ends lost 3 bases at V and 3 bases at J; junction bases unmatched: 16. The germline gives CDR1 MGHDK, CDR2 SYGVNS. The CDR3 covers 18 residues. The CDR3 here is CASSDHIHQTGRDYGYTF. CDR3 in DNA: TGTGCCAGCAGTGATCACATCCACCAGACAGGGCGTGACTATGGCTACACCTTC.

This clonotype has at least ten counts. The chain links TRBV20-1 to TRBJ1-1; possible D gene TRBD1, 6 bases. The V end was cut by 3 bases, the J end by 1 base, with 9 bases between. CDR3 length: 13 amino acids. The germline gives CDR1 DFQATT, CDR2 SNEGSKA (reference sequence). CDR3 residues: CSARDRTNTEAFF. The CDR3 nucleotides are TGCAGTGCTAGGGACAGAACGAACACTGAAGCTTTCTTT.

This chain uses TRBV29-1 with TRBJ2-7; TRBD1 matches at 7 bases. The ends lost 0 bases at V and 0 bases at J; junction bases unmatched: 8. The CDR3 has 16 amino acids. Per germline, CDR1 SQVTM and CDR2 ANQGSEA. In DNA, the CDR3 is TGCAGCGTTGAAGATAAAGGGGGCTATAGCTCCTACGAGCAGTACTTC. Translation gives CSVEDKGGYSSYEQYF.

This clonotype was counted at least ten times. The gene calls are TRBV7-2 and TRBJ1-5; D gene uncertain. The germline gives CDR1 SGHTA, CDR2 FQGNSA. V was pared by 2 bases and J by 3 bases, with 8 bases between. This CDR3 is 14 amino acids long. CDR3 amino acids: CASSLNSLNQPQHF. The CDR3 coding sequence is TGTGCCAGCAGCTTAAACAGCCTCAATCAGCCCCAGCATTTT.

This clonotype appeared many times. The CDR3 here is CASRLQPSGANVLTF. As DNA, the CDR3 is TGTGCCAGCAGACTACAGCCCTCTGGGGCCAACGTCCTGACTTTC. This chain uses TRBV5-6 with TRBJ2-6; D is undetermined. This CDR3 has 15 residues. Germline loops: CDR1 SGHDT, CDR2 YYEEEE. The ends were cut back, 5 bases at V and 0 bases at J, with 9 bases in the middle.

Ten or more counts support this clonotype. V gene TRBV6-5 combines with J gene TRBJ2-6; D is ambiguous. Germline V lookup: CDR1 MNHEY, CDR2 SVGAGI. V lost 0 bases, J lost 11 bases, and 11 bases lay in between. The CDR3 is made up of 14 amino acids. CDR3 nucleotides: TGTGCCAGCAGTTACTCTCGCCTTTGGCACGTCCTGACTTTC. This translates into CASSYSRLWHVLTF.

Many counts were recorded for this clonotype. V gene TRBV5-6 combines with J gene TRBJ2-1; D is possibly TRBD1 (6 bases). The CDR3 sequence is 24 residues long. Germline V gene sequence: CDR1 SGHDT, CDR2 YYEEEE. V lost 4 bases, J lost 0 bases, and 38 bases lay in between. The CDR3 region is CASSPRPWIISDRPRGSSYNEQFF. CDR3 in DNA: TGTGCCAGCAGCCCTCGCCCGTGGATTATTTCTGACAGGCCGAGAGGAAGCTCCTACAATGAGCAGTTCTTC.

This clonotype occurred many times. CDR3 amino acids: CASGHGVQETQYF. CDR3 nucleotide sequence: TGTGCTAGTGGTCACGGGGTACAAGAGACCCAGTACTTC. The V call is TRBV12-5, the J call TRBJ2-5; a possible D gene is TRBD2 (5 bases). CDR1 and CDR2 from the germline V gene are LGHNT and FRNRAP. The CDR3 sequence is 13 residues long. The V gene lost 5 bases and the J gene lost 2 bases, with 9 bases spanning the gap.

This clonotype was seen a few times. The V gene is TRBV24-1, the J gene TRBJ2-2; D possibly uses TRBD1 or TRBD2 (6 bases each). V was shortened by 12 bases and J by 5 bases, with 15 bases between the two germline ends. CDR3 length: 13 amino acids. CDR1 is KGHDR and CDR2 is SFDVKD in the germline V gene. The CDR3 nucleotides read TGTGCCTCCCGGGGGCAGCAGACCGGGGAGCTGTTTTTT. This translates into CASRGQQTGELFF.

The J gene is TRBJ2-3, the V gene TRBV7-2, with D possibly being TRBD2 (6 bases). Trimming pared 6 bases from V and 2 bases from J, leaving 18 bases between. In germline, CDR1 is SGHTA, CDR2 FQGNSA. CDR3 length equals 16 residues. CDR3 nucleotide sequence: TGTGCCAGCAGGGCTCCCGGGGGTACCTTCACAGATACGCAGTATTTT. As protein: CASRAPGGTFTDTQYF.

This clonotype has ten or more counts. The chain employs TRBV29-1 and TRBJ2-1; 7 bases align to TRBD1. The germline V gene encodes CDR1 SQVTM and CDR2 ANQGSEA. V trimming: 7 bases; J trimming: 13 bases; junction bases outside the gene matches: 10. The CDR3 has 11 amino acids. In nucleotides, the CDR3 is TGCAGCGGACGGGACAGAAGGGGTCAGTTCTTC. This encodes CSGRDRRGQFF.

At least ten counts were recorded for this clonotype. The V and J genes are TRBV7-6 and TRBJ2-5; 9 positions agree with TRBD2. The J segment lost 1 base and the V segment lost 1 base, leaving 13 bases of the junction unmatched. The germline gives CDR1 SGHVS, CDR2 FNYEAQ. This CDR3 region has 19 residues. The CDR3 sequence: CASSLGPPSSGAIQETQYF. DNA of the CDR3: TGTGCCAGCAGCTTAGGCCCCCCCTCTAGCGGGGCCATCCAAGAGACCCAGTACTTC. Full variable domain (outside the CDR3, taken from reference TRBV7-6 and TRBJ2-5): GAGVSQSPRYKVTKRGQDVALRCDPISGHVSLYWYRQALGQGPEFLTYFNYEAQQDKSGLPNDRFSAERPEGSISTLTIQRTEQRDSAMYRCASSLGPPSSGAIQETQYFGPGTRLLVL.